These 14 T cell receptor beta chains originate from one sample sequenced in a study of T-cell reconstitution after alpha-beta-depleted transplantation in children. For TCRbeta, the library was prepared with unique molecular identifiers. TCRdb re-called the PCR reads with MiXCR, one entry per CDR3 protein. Of 250,000 to 300,000 distinct CDR3 sequences listed, over 9% are singletons. The sequences come from PBMCs, collected before TCRalphabeta/CD19-depleted stem cell transplant. All receptors derive from a boy younger than two with acute myeloid leukemia, due to receive a stem cell transplant.

Ten or more counts support this clonotype. The chain carries TRBV7-3 and TRBJ2-2; no definite D call. Germline V gives CDR1 SGHTA, CDR2 FQGTGA. V lost 2 bases and J 1 base, leaving 8 bases between the germline ends. This CDR3 has 15 residues. CDR3 DNA sequence: TGTGCCAGCAGCTTAGGGCCAGGGAACACCGGGGAGCTGTTTTTT. Translated, it gives CASSLGPGNTGELFF.

This clonotype was counted at least ten times. This chain joins TRBV20-1 and TRBJ2-1, with TRBD2 matching over 8 bases. The germline CDR1 and CDR2 sequences are DFQATT and SNEGSKA (reference sequence). The V segment lost 1 base and the J segment 0 bases; nucleotides outside the gene matches: 2. The CDR3 is 15 residues long. The CDR3 bases are TGCAGTGCTAGAGTAGCGGGGCTCTCCTACAATGAGCAGTTCTTC. Translated: CSARVAGLSYNEQFF.

This clonotype was detected ten times or more. The rearrangement links TRBV20-1 to TRBJ2-7; no reliable D call. Trimming left V 1 base short and J 7 bases short, with 8 bases between. The germline V gene has CDR1 DFQATT and CDR2 SNEGSKA (reference sequence). CDR3 length equals 11 residues. In DNA form, the CDR3 reads TGCAGTGCTAGAGGGGGATGGGAGCAGTACTTC. It is translated as CSARGGWEQYF.

At least ten counts were recorded for this clonotype. The rearrangement links TRBV11-2 to TRBJ2-7; a possible D gene is TRBD1 (6 bases). The CDR3 covers 18 residues. Germline assignment: CDR1 SGHAT and CDR2 FQNNGV. Trimming shortened V by 3 bases and J by 0 bases, and 21 bases separated the two germline ends. The CDR3 nucleotides read TGTGCCAGCAGCTTGGTCCCTTTCCCAGGGGTAGCCTCCTACGAGCAGTACTTC. Translation gives CASSLVPFPGVASYEQYF.

This clonotype occurred many times. The chain is built from TRBV12-3 or TRBV12-4 and TRBJ2-5, with TRBD2 as a possible D gene (6 bases). V lost 6 bases, J lost 5 bases, and 22 bases lay in between. CDR3 size: 16 residues. CDR3 DNA: TGTGCCAGCAGGCCGGGTAGGGAGGCTACGGCGGAGACCCAGTACTTC. It encodes CASRPGREATAETQYF.

This clonotype was seen at least ten times. V gene TRBV28 combines with J gene TRBJ2-3; 10 nucleotides line up with TRBD2. Trimming removed 7 bases from V and 4 bases from J; junction bases left unmatched: 2. This CDR3 is built from 13 residues. From germline, CDR1 is MDHEN and CDR2 SYDVKM. The CDR3 reads CASKLAGADTQYF. CDR3 bases: TGTGCCAGCAAGCTAGCGGGAGCAGATACGCAGTATTTT. Supplemented by reference TRBV28 and TRBJ2-3, the full variable domain reads DVKVTQSSRYLVKRTGEKVFLECVQDMDHENMFWYRQDPGLGLRLIYFSYDVKMKEKGDIPEGYSVSREKKERFSLILESASTNQTSMYLCASKLAGADTQYFGPGTRLTVL.

This rearrangement joins TRBV19 to TRBJ2-1; TRBD1 agrees at 9 bases. J gave up 7 bases and V 5 bases, and 6 bases lay outside the gene matches. This CDR3 is 14 amino acids long. Germline values: CDR1 LNHDA, CDR2 SQIVND (reference sequence). The CDR3 bases are TGTGCCAGTAGTGCGACAGGGGGGTCAAATGAGCAGTTCTTC. Translation: CASSATGGSNEQFF.

This clonotype has a count of ten or more. The chain uses TRBV5-6 and TRBJ2-3; no definite D call. The CDR3 extends over 16 amino acids. Germline V gene lookup returns CDR1 SGHDT and CDR2 YYEEEE. V lost 0 bases and J lost 6, with 17 bases in between. CDR3: CASSLGGSTLYDTQYF. The CDR3 nucleotides are TGTGCCAGCAGCTTGGGGGGTAGCACCCTCTACGATACGCAGTATTTT.

Notes on this clonotype: A much larger clone lies a single base off, so this may be a read error. The gene calls are TRBV9 and TRBJ2-3; unclear D gene. Trimming removed 4 bases at V and 7 bases at J, with 13 bases between. Germline values: CDR1 SGDLS, CDR2 YYNGEE. CDR3 length equals 13 residues. For the CDR3, the DNA is TGTGCCAGCAGCTCCAGACCGACAAATACGCAGTATTTT. As protein: CASSSRPTNTQYF.

The chain combines TRBV28 with TRBJ1-4; D is undetermined. The CDR3 has 14 residues. Germline CDR1 reads MDHEN; CDR2 reads SYDVKM. Trimming pared 2 bases from V and 7 bases from J, leaving 11 bases between. The CDR3 loop is CASSLGRWREKLFF. Here the CDR3 DNA reads TGTGCCAGCAGTTTAGGAAGGTGGCGTGAAAAACTGTTTTTT.

This clonotype was observed at least ten times. The chain employs TRBV11-2 and TRBJ2-1; tentative D call: TRBD2 (7 bases). Looked up from germline, CDR1 is SGHAT and CDR2 is FQNNGV. Trimming removed 0 bases at V and 6 bases at J, with 15 bases between. CDR3 length: 16 residues. This CDR3 reads CASSLDLGGAGNEQFF. CDR3 in DNA: TGTGCCAGCAGCTTAGATCTTGGGGGGGCCGGCAATGAGCAGTTCTTC.

The V call is TRBV4-2, the J call TRBJ2-2, with a possible D match to TRBD2 (7 bases). The germline V and J ends were trimmed by 4 bases and 4 bases, with 16 bases remaining between them. The germline gives CDR1 LGHNA, CDR2 YNFKEQ. This CDR3 region has 16 residues. The CDR3 DNA reads as TGTGCCAGCAGCCTTGAAGGGGGGGATGGCACCGGGGAGCTGTTTTTT. This codes for CASSLEGGDGTGELFF.

There are many counts of this clonotype. The chain is built from TRBV7-9 and TRBJ2-1; D perhaps matches TRBD1 (6 bases). V was shortened by 6 bases and J by 7 bases, with 10 bases between the two germline ends. The germline gives CDR1 SEHNR, CDR2 FQNEAQ (reference sequence). The CDR3 length is 12 residues. This CDR3 reads CASRETGNEQFF. The CDR3 bases are TGTGCCAGCAGGGAAACAGGGAATGAGCAGTTCTTC.

Regarding this clonotype: Given a much more abundant clone one base away, this may be a read error. The V call is TRBV10-3, the J call TRBJ2-5, with D unresolved. CDR1 ENHRY and CDR2 SYGVKD come from the germline V gene. The CDR3 is 14 residues long. This chain's CDR3 is CAVSEPRAAATQYF. The DNA of the CDR3 is TGTGCCGTCAGTGAGCCAAGGGCCGCTGCGACCCAGTACTTC.